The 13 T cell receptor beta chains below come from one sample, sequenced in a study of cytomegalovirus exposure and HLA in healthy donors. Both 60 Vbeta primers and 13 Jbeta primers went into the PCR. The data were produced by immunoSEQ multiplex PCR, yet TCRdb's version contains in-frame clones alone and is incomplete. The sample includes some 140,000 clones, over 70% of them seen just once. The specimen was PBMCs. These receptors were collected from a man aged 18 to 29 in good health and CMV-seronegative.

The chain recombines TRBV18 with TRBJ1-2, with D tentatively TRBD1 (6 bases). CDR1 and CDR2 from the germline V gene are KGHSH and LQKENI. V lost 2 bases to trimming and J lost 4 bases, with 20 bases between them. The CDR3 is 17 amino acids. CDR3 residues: CASSPSTSTGGSYGYTF. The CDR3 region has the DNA TGTGCCAGCTCACCAAGTACTTCGACAGGCGGGTCCTATGGCTACACCTTC.

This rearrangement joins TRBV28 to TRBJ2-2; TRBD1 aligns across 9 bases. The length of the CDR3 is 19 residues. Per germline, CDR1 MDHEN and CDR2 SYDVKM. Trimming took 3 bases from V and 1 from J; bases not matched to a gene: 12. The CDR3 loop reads CASSLVGQGLTLNTGELFF. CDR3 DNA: TGTGCCAGCAGTTTGGTGGGACAGGGACTTACCCTGAACACCGGGGAGCTGTTTTTT.

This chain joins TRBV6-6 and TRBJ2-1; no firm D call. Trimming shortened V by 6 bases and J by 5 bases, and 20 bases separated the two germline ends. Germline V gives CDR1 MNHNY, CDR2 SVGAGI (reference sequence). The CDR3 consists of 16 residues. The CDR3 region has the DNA TGTGCCAGCAGGGGTTCCCAGGCCTACGGAAACAATGAGCAGTTCTTC. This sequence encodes CASRGSQAYGNNEQFF.

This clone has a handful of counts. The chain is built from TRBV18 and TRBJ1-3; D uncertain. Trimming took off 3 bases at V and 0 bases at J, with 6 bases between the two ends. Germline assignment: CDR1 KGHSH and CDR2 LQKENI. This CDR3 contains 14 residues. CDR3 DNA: TGTGCCAGCTCACCGTCCAGCTCTGGAAACACCATATATTTT. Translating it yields CASSPSSSGNTIYF.

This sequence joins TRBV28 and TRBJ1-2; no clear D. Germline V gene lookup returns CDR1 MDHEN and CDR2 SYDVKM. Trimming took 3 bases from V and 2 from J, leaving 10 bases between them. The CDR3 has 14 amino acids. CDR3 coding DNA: TGTGCCAGCAGTTTGCCGCCGGGAAACTATGGCTACACCTTC. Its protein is CASSLPPGNYGYTF.

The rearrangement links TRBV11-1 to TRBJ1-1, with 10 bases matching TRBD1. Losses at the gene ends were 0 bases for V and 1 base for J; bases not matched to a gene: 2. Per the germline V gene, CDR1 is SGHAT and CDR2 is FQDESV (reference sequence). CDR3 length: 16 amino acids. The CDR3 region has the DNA TGTGCCAGCAGCTTAGCCCGGGACAGGGGGAACACTGAAGCTTTCTTT. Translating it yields CASSLARDRGNTEAFF.

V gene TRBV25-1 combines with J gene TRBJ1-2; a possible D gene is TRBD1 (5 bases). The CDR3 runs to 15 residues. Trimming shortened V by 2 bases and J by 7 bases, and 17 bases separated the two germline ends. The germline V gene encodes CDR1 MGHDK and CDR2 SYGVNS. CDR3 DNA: TGTGCCAGCAGTGAAAGAGTGTGGGGGGTCTTTGGCTACACCTTC. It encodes CASSERVWGVFGYTF.

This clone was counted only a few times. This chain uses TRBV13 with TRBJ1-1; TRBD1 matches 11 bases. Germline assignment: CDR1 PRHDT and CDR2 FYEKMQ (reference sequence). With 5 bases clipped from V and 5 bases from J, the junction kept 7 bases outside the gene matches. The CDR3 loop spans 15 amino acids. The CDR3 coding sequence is TGTGCCAGCAGCAGATGGACAGGGGGCAGGACTGAAGCTTTCTTT. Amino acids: CASSRWTGGRTEAFF.

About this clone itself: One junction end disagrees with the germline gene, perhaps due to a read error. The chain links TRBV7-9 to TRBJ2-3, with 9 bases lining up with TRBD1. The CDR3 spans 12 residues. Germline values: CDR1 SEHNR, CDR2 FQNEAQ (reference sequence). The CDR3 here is CSSSPGTGNSYF. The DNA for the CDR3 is TGTTCCAGCAGCCCGGGGACAGGGAATTCGTATTTT.

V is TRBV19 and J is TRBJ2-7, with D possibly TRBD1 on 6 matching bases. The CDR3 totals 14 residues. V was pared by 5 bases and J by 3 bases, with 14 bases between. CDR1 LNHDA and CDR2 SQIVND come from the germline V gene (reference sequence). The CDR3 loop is CASSDLDSYYEQYF. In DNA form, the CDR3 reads TGTGCCAGTAGTGACCTGGACAGCTACTACGAGCAGTACTTC.

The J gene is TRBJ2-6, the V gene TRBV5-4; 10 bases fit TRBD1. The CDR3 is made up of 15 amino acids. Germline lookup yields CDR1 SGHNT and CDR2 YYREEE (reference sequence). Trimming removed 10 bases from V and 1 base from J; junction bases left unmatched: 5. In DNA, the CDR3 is TGTGCCGGGGGACAGGGGTGGTCTGGGGCCAACGTCCTGACTTTC. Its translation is CAGGQGWSGANVLTF.

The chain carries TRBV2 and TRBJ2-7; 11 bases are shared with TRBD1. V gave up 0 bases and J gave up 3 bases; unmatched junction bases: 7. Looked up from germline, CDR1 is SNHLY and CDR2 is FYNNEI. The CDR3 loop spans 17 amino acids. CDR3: CASSEAVGTGGDYEQYF. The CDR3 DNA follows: TGTGCCAGCAGTGAAGCTGTCGGGACAGGGGGGGACTACGAGCAGTACTTC.

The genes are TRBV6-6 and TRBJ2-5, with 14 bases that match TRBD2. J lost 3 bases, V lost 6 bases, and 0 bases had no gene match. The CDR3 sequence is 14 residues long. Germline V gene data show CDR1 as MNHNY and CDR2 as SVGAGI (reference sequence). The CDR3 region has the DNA TGTGCCAGCAGGGGACTAGCGGGGGAAGAGACCCAGTACTTC. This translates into CASRGLAGEETQYF.